Shown below are 24 T cell receptor beta chains from a single sample sequenced in a study of CD8+CD57+ T cells in acquired aplastic anemia. Sequencing was done on patients that had shown CD8+CD57+ cell expansion by flow cytometry. Genomic DNA templated the TCR beta VDJ and CDR3 profiling. TCRdb re-analysed the reads in MiXCR, keeping a single row per CDR3 protein. The table has roughly 160,000 distinct CDR3 sequences, 71% seen once; the top ten hold about 50%. The material sequenced was sorted CD4+, CD8+, or CD8+CD57+ T cells (not recorded which) from PBMCs. The receptors originated from a human donor with aplastic anemia.

V and J are TRBV20-1 and TRBJ2-3; 7 bases match TRBD2. V lost 1 base, J lost 5 bases, and 3 bases stayed unmatched. Germline lookup yields CDR1 DFQATT and CDR2 SNEGSKA (reference sequence). This CDR3 spans 13 amino acids. The CDR3: CSARVGEGDTQYF. The CDR3 DNA follows: TGCAGTGCTAGAGTAGGGGAGGGAGATACGCAGTATTTT.

The gene calls are TRBV10-3 and TRBJ2-3, with 7 positions matching TRBD2. V dropped 4 bases and J dropped 4; count of bases not matched to a gene: 11. Germline CDR1 and CDR2: ENHRY and SYGVKD. The CDR3 sequence is 16 residues long. The CDR3 loop reads CAISAVGGSPADTQYF. CDR3 sequence (DNA): TGTGCCATCAGTGCAGTCGGCGGGAGCCCAGCAGATACGCAGTATTTT.

The sample holds one count of this clonotype. The V gene is TRBV9, the J gene TRBJ2-1; 10 positions match TRBD2. Germline V CDR1 and CDR2: SGDLS, YYNGEE. The junction had 9 bases not matched to a gene; V was cut back by 1 base and J by 8 bases. The CDR3 is 16 amino acids. The CDR3: CASSVPSGRGLDEQFF. As DNA, the CDR3 is TGTGCCAGCAGCGTACCTAGCGGGAGAGGGTTGGATGAGCAGTTCTTC.

The chain employs TRBV20-1 and TRBJ1-2; D is unresolved. Trimming left V 2 bases short and J 5 bases short, with 12 bases between. Germline V CDR1 and CDR2: DFQATT, SNEGSKA (reference sequence). This CDR3 has 13 amino acids. The CDR3 sequence is CSARNREGYGYTF. The CDR3 bases are TGCAGTGCTAGAAACCGGGAGGGTTATGGCTACACCTTC.

This clonotype has just a few counts. The V and J genes are TRBV24-1 and TRBJ2-7; D not certain. Trimming shortened V by 2 bases and J by 0 bases, and 7 bases separated the two germline ends. The CDR3 is 14 amino acids. Germline V CDR1 and CDR2: KGHDR, SFDVKD. This chain's CDR3 is CATSDYPSSYEQYF. The CDR3 nucleotides read TGTGCCACCAGTGATTATCCTAGCTCCTACGAGCAGTACTTC.

This clonotype was seen only a few times. J is TRBJ2-3 and V is TRBV2; TRBD2 aligns across 8 bases. Germline values: CDR1 SNHLY, CDR2 FYNNEI. The CDR3 totals 16 residues. The trim removed 4 bases at V and 1 base at J, leaving 7 bases unmatched. The CDR3 reads CASSAIAGTRTDTQYF. DNA for the CDR3: TGTGCCAGCAGTGCCATAGCGGGAACTCGCACAGATACGCAGTATTTT. The whole variable domain, remainder taken from reference TRBV2 and TRBJ2-3, is EPEVTQTPSHQVTQMGQEVILRCVPISNHLYFYWYRQILGQKVEFLVSFYNNEISEKSEIFDDQFSVERPDGSNFTLKIRSTKLEDSAMYFCASSAIAGTRTDTQYFGPGTRLTVL.

This clonotype was seen more than once but under ten times. The chain has TRBV19 and TRBJ1-1; D possibly corresponds to TRBD1 (5 bases). Germline assignment: CDR1 LNHDA and CDR2 SQIVND (reference sequence). CDR3 length equals 14 residues. V gave up 3 bases and J gave up 4 bases, with 12 bases separating them. Here the CDR3 reads CASSIEGLTTEAFF. The CDR3 nucleotides are TGTGCCAGTAGTATTGAGGGACTGACCACTGAAGCTTTCTTT.

This chain connects TRBV10-3 to TRBJ2-5; 9 nucleotides match TRBD2. Germline values: CDR1 ENHRY, CDR2 SYGVKD. With 6 bases clipped from V and 5 bases from J, the junction kept 7 bases outside the gene matches. The CDR3 extends over 14 amino acids. CDR3 nucleotides: TGTGCCATCAGCCGCGGGGGGGCGGTCGAGACCCAGTACTTC. This encodes CAISRGGAVETQYF.

The chain carries TRBV2 and TRBJ2-2; tentative D call: TRBD2 (6 bases). CDR1 SNHLY and CDR2 FYNNEI come from the germline V gene. There are 15 residues in the CDR3. V lost 8 bases and J lost 3, with 16 bases in between. The CDR3 is CASDGEEPHTGELFF. In nucleotides, the CDR3 is TGTGCCAGCGACGGGGAGGAGCCGCACACCGGGGAGCTGTTTTTT.

V is TRBV20-1 and J is TRBJ2-3; D may be TRBD2 (6 bases). Per germline, CDR1 DFQATT and CDR2 SNEGSKA (reference sequence). The CDR3 is 12 residues long. V was pared by 5 bases and J by 7 bases, with 13 bases between. The CDR3 coding sequence is TGCAGTGCTGGCGGGACTCCCAATACGCAGTATTTT. It is translated as CSAGGTPNTQYF.

The J gene is TRBJ2-7, the V gene TRBV5-1; 7 bases align to TRBD1. The ends lost 4 bases at V and 5 bases at J; junction bases unmatched: 3. Germline V gene sequence: CDR1 SGHRS, CDR2 YFSETQ. There are 12 residues in the CDR3. This chain's CDR3 is CASSPGTDEQYF. The DNA for the CDR3 is TGCGCCAGCAGCCCTGGGACAGACGAGCAGTACTTC. Using reference TRBV5-1 and TRBJ2-7 for the parts outside the CDR3, the full variable domain is KAGVTQTPRYLIKTRGQQVTLSCSPISGHRSVSWYQQTPGQGLQFLFEYFSETQRNKGNFPGRFSGRQFSNSRSEMNVSTLELGDSALYLCASSPGTDEQYFGPGTRLTVT.

The CDR3 sequence: CSAEGWESTYEQYF. CDR3 DNA: TGCAGTGCCGAAGGGTGGGAATCCACCTACGAGCAGTACTTC. The chain joins TRBV20-1 to TRBJ2-7; D remains ambiguous. The CDR3 covers 14 residues. Trimming removed 6 bases at V and 2 bases at J, with 17 bases between. Germline values: CDR1 DFQATT, CDR2 SNEGSKA (reference sequence).

This clonotype showed up just a few times. CDR3 in amino acids: CATSDTVPSYISEQFF. The CDR3 DNA reads as TGTGCCACCAGTGATACGGTACCATCGTACATCAGTGAGCAGTTCTTC. V usage is TRBV24-1 and J usage is TRBJ2-1; no clear D. The length of the CDR3 is 16 residues. V lost 3 bases and J lost 9, with 20 bases in between. CDR1 is KGHDR and CDR2 is SFDVKD in the germline V gene.

The gene calls are TRBV10-2 and TRBJ2-7; D not certain. The germline V gene encodes CDR1 WSHSY and CDR2 SAAADI. V lost 0 bases to trimming and J lost 7 bases, with 10 bases between them. CDR3 length: 13 amino acids. The CDR3 loop is CASSESYRQEQYF. The CDR3 DNA sequence: TGCGCCAGCAGTGAGTCCTACCGGCAGGAGCAGTACTTC.

The rearrangement joins TRBV29-1 to TRBJ1-2; D remains unclear. Per germline, CDR1 SQVTM and CDR2 ANQGSEA. The CDR3 runs 10 residues. V lost 5 bases and J lost 5, with 6 bases in between. For the CDR3, the DNA is TGCAGCGTTCCCGAATATGGCTACACCTTC. It codes for CSVPEYGYTF.

V usage is TRBV29-1 and J usage is TRBJ1-2; TRBD1 might be the D (6 bases). This CDR3 comprises 15 residues. The germline V and J ends were trimmed by 2 bases and 3 bases, with 16 bases remaining between them. CDR1 is SQVTM and CDR2 is ANQGSEA in the germline V gene. The CDR3 sequence is CSVEYQGRGDYGYTF. In DNA form, the CDR3 reads TGCAGCGTTGAATATCAGGGTAGGGGGGACTATGGCTACACCTTC.

The table lists this clonotype with many counts. This sequence joins TRBV5-1 and TRBJ2-3, with 8 positions matching TRBD2. The trim removed 2 bases at V and 1 base at J, leaving 9 bases unmatched. This CDR3 contains 17 residues. Germline V lookup: CDR1 SGHRS, CDR2 YFSETQ. The CDR3 loop is CASSLKKGLDGTDTQYF. The CDR3 nucleotides read TGCGCCAGCAGCTTAAAAAAGGGACTAGACGGCACAGATACGCAGTATTTT.

The chain uses TRBV14 and TRBJ2-5; D gene ambiguous. Trimming stripped 3 bases from V and 7 bases from J, with 12 bases between. The germline V gene has CDR1 SGHDN and CDR2 FVKESK. The CDR3 covers 13 residues. CDR3 region: CASSHTPVGTQYF. The CDR3 region has the DNA TGTGCCAGCAGCCATACGCCCGTGGGGACCCAGTACTTC.

This clonotype occurred many times. The gene calls are TRBV6-4 and TRBJ2-5; no clear D. CDR3 length equals 13 residues. V was trimmed by 2 bases and J by 1 base, leaving 5 bases between them. The germline V gene has CDR1 MRHNA and CDR2 SNTAGT. The CDR3 sequence: CASSDGSQETQYF. Written as DNA, the CDR3 is TGTGCCAGCAGTGACGGTAGCCAAGAGACCCAGTACTTC.

This clonotype was detected a few times. The chain recombines TRBV20-1 with TRBJ2-7; 9 bases agree with TRBD2. The CDR3 sequence is 13 residues long. Germline V gene sequence: CDR1 DFQATT, CDR2 SNEGSKA (reference sequence). V lost 5 bases to trimming and J lost 5 bases; unmatched junction nucleotides: 7. CDR3 nucleotide sequence: TGCAGTGCTGAGCGGCGGGGGGGGGACGAGCAGTACTTC. Its translation: CSAERRGGDEQYF.

The chain joins TRBV25-1 to TRBJ2-2; 7 bases are a match to TRBD1. The germline V gene has CDR1 MGHDK and CDR2 SYGVNS. J gave up 7 bases and V 5 bases, and 10 bases lay outside the gene matches. CDR3 length: 15 residues. The CDR3 DNA is TGTGCCAGCAGTTCCCGACAGGGAAACGGCGGGGAGCTGTTTTTT. Translating gives CASSSRQGNGGELFF.

In DNA, the CDR3 is TGTGCCAGTAGTTTCGACCAACGATTGTATAGCAATCAGCCCCAGCATTTT. This gives the protein CASSFDQRLYSNQPQHF. This chain joins TRBV19 and TRBJ1-5; no definite D call. Trimming took 5 bases from V and 0 from J, leaving 17 bases between them. Germline V gene data show CDR1 as LNHDA and CDR2 as SQIVND (reference sequence). There are 17 residues in the CDR3.

This clonotype was recorded a few times. The chain joins TRBV20-1 to TRBJ2-7; D gene ambiguous. Trimming left V 6 bases short and J 6 bases short, with 15 bases between. The CDR3 length is 12 residues. Germline assignment: CDR1 DFQATT and CDR2 SNEGSKA (reference sequence). The CDR3 DNA follows: TGCAGTGCCAGGACCGGGTTGGCCGAGCAGTACTTC. Encoded protein: CSARTGLAEQYF.

The chain employs TRBV10-3 and TRBJ2-4; TRBD1 is a possible D gene (5 bases). The CDR3 sequence is 12 residues long. Between the trimmed V and J ends, which lost 8 bases and 15 bases, there was a span of 20 bases. The germline gives CDR1 ENHRY, CDR2 SYGVKD. Written as DNA, the CDR3 is TGTGCCATCGGGATTGACAGTGCCCCCTTGTACTTC. Encoded protein: CAIGIDSAPLYF.